The 23 T cell receptor gamma chains listed next were all sequenced from one sample in a study of γδ T cells in repeated Plasmodium falciparum infection (dated by TCRdb to the early 2020s). Libraries were constructed by multiplex PCR. Sequencing was performed on an Illumina MiSeq. Identical DNA sequences were merged into single rows after TCRdb reprocessed the public reads with CATT. This sample holds 11,000 to 15,000 gamma-chain clones; about 1.5% were observed only once. The ten largest clonotypes hold around 26% of the sample. For bulk TCR repertoire analysis, Vgamma9/Vdelta2+ and Vdelta2-negative gammadelta T cell populations were isolated by flow sorting from peripheral blood mononuclear cells. Sequencing input: gamma-delta T cells from blood. The receptors stem from a pool of human donors (malaria-infected and uninfected, not separated).

This clone was seen many times. It differs at one base from a far larger clone, so likely a read error. At the DNA level, this CDR3 is encoded by other sequences in the same sample as well. Here the V gene is TRGV9, but the J gene went uncalled. The CDR3 sequence is 16 residues long. CDR1 is GITISATS and CDR2 is ISYDGTV in the germline V gene (reference sequence). The CDR3: CALWEKEVFDYYKKLF. CDR3 in DNA: TGTGCCTTGTGGGAGAAGGAAGTCTTCGATTATTATAAAAAACTCTTT.

Of note for this clone: Other DNA sequences within the sample encode an identical CDR3. The rearrangement uses TRGV4 and TRGJ1 or TRGJ2. TCRdb records no J gene; here it was assigned by comparing the DNA to germline. The CDR3 loop spans 11 amino acids. Germline V lookup: CDR1 EGSTGY, CDR2 YDSYTSSV. The CDR3 protein is CAPGIKYKKLF. The DNA for the CDR3 is TGTGCACCTGGGATCAAATATAAGAAACTCTTT.

This clone occurred a few times. This DNA's translation and the protein TCRdb lists, from a much larger clone, do not match at residue 12, likely due to a read error; the protein shown is translated from the DNA. The V gene is TRGV3, the J gene TRGJ1 or TRGJ2. The J gene, left out of TCRdb, was set here by checking the DNA against germline. The CDR3 has 15 residues. CDR1 VTNTFY and CDR2 YDVSTARD come from the germline V gene (reference sequence). CDR3 region: CATWDRRDGDYTKLF. CDR3 bases: TGTGCCACCTGGGACAGGCGTGATGGGGATTATACGAAACTCTTT.

This clone was seen at least ten times. TCRdb has a much larger clone's protein, which differs at residue 10 from the translation of this DNA, likely because of a read error; what is shown is the protein translated from the DNA. The rearrangement uses TRGV4 and TRGJ1 or TRGJ2. TCRdb records no J gene; here it was assigned by comparing the DNA to germline. Germline CDR1 is EGSTGY and CDR2 is YDSYTSSV. The CDR3 extends over 15 amino acids. CDR3 sequence (DNA): TGTGCCACCTGGGATGGGCCTTGGAATCATTATAAGAAACTCTTT. Its translation: CATWDGPWNHYKKLF.

This clone was seen repeatedly, ten times or more. TCRdb pairs this DNA with a much larger clone's protein that differs at residue 6, likely a read error; the protein shown was translated from the DNA. The rearrangement uses TRGV9 and TRGJ1 or TRGJ2. TCRdb does not report a J gene; here it was assigned by matching the DNA to germline references. V lost 3 bases, J lost 11 bases, and 7 bases stayed unmatched. This CDR3 has 11 amino acids. Looked up from germline, CDR1 is GITISATS and CDR2 is ISYDGTV (reference sequence). This CDR3 reads CALWEMHEKLF. CDR3 in DNA: TGTGCCTTGTGGGAGATGCATGAGAAACTCTTT.

On this clone: TCRdb's protein, taken from a much larger clone, differs from this DNA's translation at residue 5, likely owing to a read error; the protein displayed comes from the DNA. The V call is TRGV2, the J call TRGJP1. The J gene, not given by TCRdb, was assigned here from a germline match of the nucleotide sequence. The ends lost 6 bases at V and 3 bases at J; junction bases unmatched: 1. CDR3 length: 12 amino acids. The germline V gene encodes CDR1 EGSNGY and CDR2 YDSYNSKV. In nucleotides, the CDR3 is TGTGCCACCTGGCCCACTGGTTGGTTCAAGATATTT. Translating it yields CATWPTGWFKIF.

With respect to this clone: TCRdb's protein, taken from a much larger clone, differs from this DNA's translation at residue 8, likely owing to a read error; the protein displayed comes from the DNA. This chain joins TRGV4 and TRGJ1 or TRGJ2. The CDR3 runs 16 residues. CDR1 and CDR2 from the germline V gene are EGSTGY and YDSYTSSV. V gave up 3 bases and J gave up 2 bases; unmatched junction bases: 13. The CDR3 reads CATWDSSMEDYYKKLF. The DNA for the CDR3 is TGTGCCACCTGGGATTCTTCCATGGAGGATTATTATAAGAAACTCTTT.

This clone was seen repeatedly, ten times or more. A read error likely explains this, since a far larger clone differs by one base. Other DNA sequences in this specimen translate into the identical CDR3. The gene calls are TRGV9 and TRGJ1 or TRGJ2. The CDR3 spans 14 residues. CDR1 GITISATS and CDR2 ISYDGTV come from the germline V gene (reference sequence). The CDR3: CALWEVGPPYKKLF. CDR3 sequence (DNA): TGTGCCCTGTGGGAGGTGGGACCCCCTTATAAGAAACTCTTT.

Regarding this clone: TCRdb pairs this DNA with a much larger clone's protein that differs at residue 11, likely a read error; the protein shown was translated from the DNA. The V gene reported is TRGV9; the J gene is uncalled. The V gene's germline CDR1 is GITISATS and CDR2 ISYDGTV (reference sequence). The CDR3 totals 13 residues. The CDR3 sequence: CALWGKNYYKELF. The CDR3 nucleotides are TGTGCCTTGTGGGGGAAGAATTATTATAAGGAACTCTTT.

This clone was seen more than once but under ten times. The TCRdb protein comes from a much larger clone and disagrees with this DNA's translation at residue 11, likely due to a read error; the protein given here is derived from the DNA. The V gene reported is TRGV4; the J gene is uncalled. CDR1 is EGSTGY and CDR2 is YDSYTSSV in the germline V gene. CDR3 length: 13 residues. CDR3 in amino acids: CATWDGPRYKQLF. The CDR3 coding sequence is TGTGCCACCTGGGATGGGCCAAGGTATAAGCAACTCTTT.

Worth noting for this clone: The protein given by TCRdb reflects a much larger clone and differs at residue 11 from this DNA's translation, likely from a read error; the protein shown is the DNA's translation. V is TRGV9 and J is TRGJP. No J segment appears in TCRdb, so it was assigned here by matching the sequence to germline. This CDR3 region has 16 residues. Germline V CDR1 and CDR2: GITISATS, ISYDGTV (reference sequence). The CDR3 nucleotides read TGTGCCTTGTGGGCCCAAGGTGAGTTGGGCATAAAAATCAAGGTATTT. It translates to CALWAQGELGIKIKVF.

Of note for this clone: TCRdb has a much larger clone's protein, which differs at residue 9 from the translation of this DNA, likely because of a read error; what is shown is the protein translated from the DNA. The chain carries TRGV9 and TRGJP. No J gene is reported in TCRdb; it was inferred here by comparing the DNA with germline. The CDR3 totals 17 residues. Germline V gene sequence: CDR1 GITISATS, CDR2 ISYDGTV (reference sequence). The J segment lost 8 bases and the V segment lost 4 bases, leaving 11 bases of the junction unmatched. The CDR3 loop is CALWDQVRKLGKKIKVF. The CDR3 DNA follows: TGTGCCTTGTGGGACCAGGTGCGAAAGTTGGGCAAAAAAATCAAGGTATTT.

Regarding this clone: The amino acid sequence in TCRdb belongs to a much larger clone and departs from this DNA's translation at residue 15, likely a sequencing read error; the sequence shown is translated from the DNA. TRGV9 is the V gene, and the J gene was not called. The CDR3 covers 17 residues. The germline V gene encodes CDR1 GITISATS and CDR2 ISYDGTV (reference sequence). The CDR3 DNA follows: TGTGCCTTGTGGGACCAGGTGCGAGAGTTGGGCAAAAAAATCAATGTATTT. Amino acids: CALWDQVRELGKKINVF.

About this clone itself: The protein in TCRdb stems from a much larger clone and differs at residue 8 from this DNA's translation, likely a read error; here the protein is translated from the DNA. The chain carries TRGV9 and TRGJ1 or TRGJ2. The J gene, not given by TCRdb, was assigned here from a germline match of the nucleotide sequence. This CDR3 has 13 residues. Germline CDR1 reads GITISATS; CDR2 reads ISYDGTV (reference sequence). V lost 3 bases to trimming and J lost 5 bases; unmatched junction nucleotides: 7. CDR3 residues: CALWEFSDYKKLF. The CDR3 nucleotides are TGTGCCTTGTGGGAGTTTTCTGATTATAAGAAACTCTTT.

This clone was picked up many times. This likely reflects a read error, since a far larger clone is one base away. Other DNA sequences from this sample encode an identical CDR3 as well. J is TRGJ1 or TRGJ2 and V is TRGV3. Germline lookup yields CDR1 VTNTFY and CDR2 YDVSTARD (reference sequence). The CDR3 is 13 residues long. The CDR3 bases are TGTGCCACCTGGGACACCAATTATTATAAGAAGCTCTTT. Amino acids: CATWDTNYYKKLF.

This clone was recorded many times. The CDR3 sequence is CATWDGPKKLF. For the CDR3, the DNA is TGTGCCACCTGGGACGGGCCTAAGAAACTCTTT. The chain employs TRGV2 and TRGJ1 or TRGJ2. This CDR3 comprises 11 residues. The germline gives CDR1 EGSNGY, CDR2 YDSYNSKV. The V gene end was trimmed by 0 bases and the J gene end by 9 bases; junction bases not matched to a gene: 2.

This clone was seen a few times. The protein TCRdb lists belongs to a much larger clone and differs from this DNA's translation at residue 5, which points to a read error; the protein shown is made from the DNA. V usage is TRGV9 and J usage is TRGJ1 or TRGJ2. TCRdb leaves out the J gene; it was filled in here by matching the DNA to germline. Germline values: CDR1 GITISATS, CDR2 ISYDGTV (reference sequence). The CDR3 spans 13 residues. The DNA for the CDR3 is TGTGCCTTGTGGAAGGTCTTACCCCTTGGGAAACTCTTT. It is translated as CALWKVLPLGKLF.

This clone occurred many times. TCRdb attributes to this sequence the protein of a much larger clone, which differs from the DNA translation at residue 8; a read error is likely, and the protein displayed is translated from the DNA. V is TRGV9 and J is TRGJP. Here the J gene was assigned by germline matching of the DNA, as TCRdb has none. The germline gives CDR1 GITISATS, CDR2 ISYDGTV (reference sequence). The CDR3 is 16 amino acids. The V gene end was trimmed by 5 bases and the J gene end by 8 bases; junction bases not matched to a gene: 9. CDR3 region: CALWAQGKLGKKIKVF. The CDR3 bases are TGTGCCTTGTGGGCCCAAGGTAAGTTGGGCAAAAAAATCAAGGTATTT.

The sample holds a few counts of this clone. This DNA's translation differs at residue 8 from TCRdb's protein, which comes from a much larger clone; a read error is likely, and the protein shown is translated from the DNA. This chain links TRGV9 with TRGJP1. The CDR3 contains 12 residues. Trimming took 5 bases from V and 13 from J; bases not matched to a gene: 10. Germline CDR1 GITISATS, CDR2 ISYDGTV (reference sequence). This CDR3 reads CALWVRVVFKIF. CDR3 in DNA: TGTGCCTTGTGGGTCCGGGTGGTGTTCAAGATATTT.

Comment on this clone: The protein TCRdb gives is from a much larger clone and does not agree with this DNA's translation at residue 5, likely a read error; the protein shown here comes from the DNA. V gene TRGV9 combines with J gene TRGJ1 or TRGJ2. In the absence of a J gene in TCRdb, the DNA was matched to germline to assign it here. CDR1 GITISATS and CDR2 ISYDGTV come from the germline V gene (reference sequence). CDR3 length: 13 residues. CDR3 bases: TGTGCCTTGTGGAAGGTGGGATATTATAAGAAACTCTTT. As protein: CALWKVGYYKKLF.

This clone was recorded at least ten times. The protein TCRdb gives is from a much larger clone and does not agree with this DNA's translation at residue 12, likely a read error; the protein shown here comes from the DNA. The gene calls are TRGV9 and TRGJ1 or TRGJ2. As TCRdb names no J gene, one was assigned here on the basis of a DNA match to germline. This CDR3 region has 15 residues. Per germline, CDR1 GITISATS and CDR2 ISYDGTV (reference sequence). The DNA for the CDR3 is TGTGCCTTGTGGGATAGACCGCAGGATTATTATAGGAAACTCTTT. This encodes CALWDRPQDYYRKLF.

This clone showed up just a few times. The TCRdb record carries a much larger clone's protein, which differs from this DNA's translation at residue 2; a read error is the likely cause, and the protein listed here is the DNA translation. The chain carries TRGV4 and TRGJ1 or TRGJ2. No J gene was available from TCRdb, and it was assigned here by a germline match of the DNA. The germline gives CDR1 EGSTGY, CDR2 YDSYTSSV. The CDR3 is made up of 15 amino acids. The CDR3, as DNA: TGTACCACCTGGGATGGGCCGGGGAATTATTATAAGAAACTCTTT. This translates into CTTWDGPGNYYKKLF.

This clone was counted at least ten times. The TCRdb protein comes from a much larger clone and disagrees with this DNA's translation at residue 3, likely due to a read error; the protein given here is derived from the DNA. This chain links TRGV5 with TRGJ1 or TRGJ2. The J gene, missing from TCRdb, was assigned here through DNA to germline matching. CDR1 and CDR2 from the germline V gene are VINAFY and YDVSNSKD. This CDR3 region has 14 residues. The CDR3 reads CAAWDRPGYYKKLF. The DNA for the CDR3 is TGTGCCGCCTGGGACAGGCCAGGTTATTATAAGAAACTCTTT.